This record concerns one T cell receptor beta chain sequence. Its antigen has not been determined. No quality values exist for individual bases; no much larger clone is one base distant. This entry comes from a study of neurological immune-mediated disorders (dated by TCRdb to the late 2010s). With respect to the entire study: Among the 35 or so multiple sclerosis patients, relapsing-remitting MS was present in roughly 30 and secondary progressive MS was present in 3. Peripheral blood TCR-beta repertoires from patients with HTLV-I-associated myelopathy (HAM/TSP), patients with multiple sclerosis, and healthy controls were compared in the study using UMI-based sequencing. The cohort was made up of 68 subjects, consisting of around 14 HAM/TSP patients, some 35 multiple sclerosis patients and some 20 healthy controls. Alongside PBMC samples, the set of more than 85 TCR-beta libraries contained longitudinal samples, technical triplicates, and paired CD4+ and CD8+ T-cell subsets that had been sorted.

To synthesize cDNA, template-switch 5'RACE was performed with a primer carrying a 10-nucleotide random unique molecular identifier so that each TCR transcript was tagged. Every sequencing run yielded over 170 million TCR-beta sequences covering 15-18 subjects. The RNeasy kit was used for extraction of total RNA. Using the KAPA Real-time Library Amplification kit, TCR-beta VDJ regions were amplified with primers for the TCR constant region and the 5'RACE anchor. A first PCR added sample indexes and Illumina adaptors, after which a second PCR increased the library yield. The roughly 650 bp TCR product was size-selected on a 2% E-gel SizeSelection system after Ampure bead purification. Before pooling, libraries had their quality checked on a Bioanalyzer, their concentration measured with Qubit, and their quantity determined with the Kapa Library Quantification kit. Paired-end 2 x 150 bp sequencing of the libraries was performed on an Illumina HiSeq 2500. To increase sequence diversity, roughly 24-31% phiX was spiked into each library pool. In the source study's methods: Quality-filtered reads were processed with the UMI-based MiGEC pipeline, which removed over 85% of raw TCR sequences during error correction. IMGT germline references were used for alignment of VDJ genes, and clonotypes were defined by a unique CDR3 amino acid sequence together with V-J genes. Clonal expansion, Shannon diversity, and CDR3 relatedness (CalcPairwiseDistances, ClusterSamples) were evaluated with VDJtools, and phylogenetic trees were built with CLCbio workbench. Clones with at least 8 unique UMIs were defined as expanded, with this threshold being based on coefficient-of-variation modelling across technical triplicates. TCRdb redid the processing of the public reads, applying fastp at Q25 and MiXCR, and retained in-frame beta chains. Each record represents a unique CDR3 protein, reported with the most common genes and DNA among its rows. TCRdb, not the original authors, processed these V and J calls. For this sample there are around 50,000 distinct CDR3 sequences; roughly 3.2% appear just once. The ten biggest clones cover 2.5% to 4% of the sample.

Libraries from unsorted PBMCs were made from 2 million PBMCs kept in RNAlater at -80 degrees C until RNA extraction. Multiple sclerosis patients were enrolled in a US clinical protocol evaluating disease progression by magnetic resonance imaging. PBMCs were separated from peripheral blood using Ficoll-Hypaque density gradient centrifugation and then cryopreserved in liquid nitrogen. Broader findings and caveats from the paper: In a phylogenetic analysis, the repertoires of 18 out of 34 MS patients fell into a single cluster of related CDR3 sequences, pointing to a possible signature at the repertoire level. The MS cluster was not associated with any clinical or MRI features, and the authors stated that larger cohorts are needed. TCR clonal expansion was highest in HAM/TSP patients and lowest in MS patients, with MS patients falling below even healthy controls. No identical CDR3 amino acid sequences were shared among expanded clones across subjects, suggesting private TCR-beta repertoires in all groups.

This TCR derives from a woman aged 30 to 39 with multiple sclerosis. Input material: PBMCs.

The CDR3 has the sequence CASSAGPGGTEAFF. The nucleotide sequence is given as TGTGCCAGCAGCGCGGGGCCAGGGGGCACTGAAGCTTTCTTT. The chain was built from TRBV9 and TRBJ1-1; 7 bases in the middle match TRBD1. The CDR3 has 14 amino acids, counting the end cysteine and phenylalanine. Solely the CDR3 DNA is kept, with 42 bases framed from the first base. Sequences SGDLS (CDR1) and YYNGEE (CDR2) are obtained from the germline V gene. Ends trimmed: V by 3 bases, J by 4 bases; bases unmatched to a gene: 6.